This entry is about one TCR beta chain. The protocol was immunoSEQ multiplex PCR, while the TCRdb copy is restricted to in-frame clones and leaves out a portion. Of tens of thousands of clones listed, under 95% were seen once; the top ten hold 0.55% to 0.8%. The cohort excluded patients with autoimmune disease history or systemic immunosuppression. This sample was included in a study of OX40 agonist ivuxolimab in advanced cancers. Study details: As their treatment, patients were administered ivuxolimab, an agonistic anti-OX40 (CD134) antibody.

The germline CDR1 and CDR2 sequences are SNHLY and FYNNEI. There are 13 residues in the CDR3. With 0 bases removed from V and 9 bases from J, the gap between germline ends came to 9 bases. The sequence came from an adult with an advanced solid tumor such as melanoma, head and neck, liver or kidney cancer. The V and J genes are TRBV2 and TRBJ2-1; D is ambiguous. This sample comprised CD4+ or CD8+ T cells sorted from blood, obtained in a trial of the OX40 agonist ivuxolimab. Here the CDR3 reads CASSEAGWPEQFF. The CDR3 bases are TGTGCCAGCAGTGAAGCAGGGTGGCCTGAGCAGTTCTTC.